One and the same sample provided the 16 T cell receptor beta chains below, sequenced in a study of T cell repertoires in cytomegalovirus infection (dated by TCRdb to between 2018 and 2021). The treatment or condition label on this specimen signifies: in vitro stimulation with specific CMV peptide epitopes to enrich CMV-specific T cells. What these receptors recognize is not known. Sequencing was performed on an Illumina HiSeq 1500. TCRdb reprocessed the public reads (quality trimming at Q25 with fastp, clone calling with MiXCR) and kept in-frame beta chains. Entries are consolidated by CDR3 protein sequence, retaining the most common genes and DNA. The sample records roughly 920,000 distinct CDR3 sequences, roughly 31% of which are singletons. The ten largest clones represent around an eighth of the sample. The material was cultured CD8+ T cells from PBMCs, obtained from culture after CMV antigen stimulation. These receptors were taken from a human donor in good health (CMV status not recorded). Some clones in this sample may be carry-over from other donors' samples.

The chain combines TRBV27 with TRBJ1-2; D is undetermined. V was shortened by 0 bases and J by 4 bases, with 9 bases between the two germline ends. The CDR3 is made up of 14 amino acids. From germline, CDR1 is MNHEY and CDR2 SMNVEV (reference sequence). CDR3: CASSLSRGVYGYTF. The CDR3 DNA sequence: TGTGCCAGCAGTTTATCCCGTGGGGTCTATGGCTACACCTTC.

This clonotype was detected only a few times. This rearrangement joins TRBV7-9 to TRBJ1-1; D possibly corresponds to TRBD1 (6 bases). Germline-derived CDR1 and CDR2 are SEHNR and FQNEAQ (reference sequence). The CDR3 spans 16 residues. The V end was cut by 0 bases, the J end by 1 base, with 12 bases between. CDR3 protein: CASSLAPDSPNTEAFF. CDR3 DNA sequence: TGTGCCAGCAGCTTAGCCCCGGACAGCCCGAACACTGAAGCTTTCTTT.

Worth noting for this clonotype: A much more abundant neighbour one base away suggests this may be a read error. The genes are TRBV4-1 and TRBJ2-3; D remains unclear. V dropped 0 bases and J dropped 4 bases, with 8 bases sitting between them. Germline CDR1 is MGHRA and CDR2 is YSYEKL. This CDR3 is 14 amino acids long. This chain's CDR3 is CASSQEASADTQYF. The CDR3 bases are TGCGCCAGCAGCCAAGAAGCTAGTGCAGATACGCAGTATTTT.

The chain uses TRBV7-8 and TRBJ2-1; 12 nucleotides line up with TRBD2. CDR3 length equals 18 residues. The V gene end was trimmed by 3 bases and the J gene end by 5 bases; junction bases not matched to a gene: 11. Germline V gives CDR1 SGHVS, CDR2 FQNEAQ. The CDR3: CASSLGLAGGLRDNEQFF. Written as DNA, the CDR3 is TGTGCCAGCAGCTTGGGTCTAGCGGGGGGGTTAAGGGACAATGAGCAGTTCTTC.

V and J are TRBV2 and TRBJ2-2; 9 nucleotides line up with TRBD1. V trimming: 2 bases; J trimming: 1 base; junction bases outside the gene matches: 2. The CDR3 consists of 16 residues. Germline V gene data show CDR1 as SNHLY and CDR2 as FYNNEI. The CDR3 protein is CASSEPGQGNTGELFF. In nucleotides, the CDR3 is TGTGCCAGCAGTGAACCGGGACAGGGGAACACCGGGGAGCTGTTTTTT.

This clonotype was detected a few times. The genes are TRBV29-1 and TRBJ2-1, with TRBD1 matching 7 bases. The V and J ends lost 3 bases and 0 bases, in that order; junction bases with no gene match: 2. The CDR3 extends over 14 amino acids. Per the germline V gene, CDR1 is SQVTM and CDR2 is ANQGSEA. The CDR3, as DNA: TGCAGCGTTGAGGCAGGGGGCTCCTACAATGAGCAGTTCTTC. It translates to CSVEAGGSYNEQFF.

V usage is TRBV6-9 and J usage is TRBJ2-7; D gene unclear. V was clipped by 6 bases and J by 3 bases, with 15 bases between them. Germline assignment: CDR1 MNHGY and CDR2 SVAAGI. The CDR3 runs to 14 residues. CDR3 sequence reads: CASSYTGSLYEQYV. DNA for the CDR3: TGTGCCAGCAGCTATACCGGGTCCCTCTACGAGCAGTACGTC.

This CDR3 reads CASRYIKQGEGNQPQHF. CDR3 DNA sequence: TGTGCCAGCAGGTATATAAAACAGGGGGAGGGCAATCAGCCCCAGCATTTT. The chain joins TRBV12-3 or TRBV12-4 to TRBJ1-5; 8 positions agree with TRBD1. Trimming cost V 6 bases and J 2 bases; bases outside gene matches: 12. The CDR3 runs 17 residues.

V usage is TRBV19 and J usage is TRBJ2-1, with TRBD2 matching 9 bases. V was pared by 4 bases and J by 8 bases, with 9 bases of the junction left unmatched. Per the germline V gene, CDR1 is LNHDA and CDR2 is SQIVND (reference sequence). The CDR3 runs 15 residues. Here the CDR3 DNA reads TGTGCCAGTAGTAAGGGAGCGGGGGGTAACGATGAGCAGTTCTTC. This codes for CASSKGAGGNDEQFF.

This clonotype was detected a few times. This rearrangement joins TRBV12-3 or TRBV12-4 to TRBJ1-5; D perhaps matches TRBD1 (5 bases). V gave up 1 base and J gave up 4 bases, with 14 bases separating them. The CDR3 is 16 amino acids. The CDR3 nucleotides read TGTGCCAGCAGTTTAGATCTGGGGCGGTGGAATCAGCCCCAGCATTTT. Its translation is CASSLDLGRWNQPQHF.

This chain connects TRBV6-5 to TRBJ1-6; a weak D match, TRBD1 (6 bases). Germline V CDR1 and CDR2: MNHEY, SVGAGI. The V gene lost 8 bases and the J gene lost 8 bases, with 16 bases spanning the gap. CDR3 size: 14 residues. The CDR3 DNA reads TGTGCCAGCGGGCGGGGGCAGAGGGATTCACCCCTCCACTTT. Protein sequence: CASGRGQRDSPLHF.

The V call is TRBV6-8, the J call TRBJ2-2; no definite D call. The CDR3 is 13 residues long. Trimming removed 2 bases from V and 6 bases from J, with 7 bases in between. CDR1 and CDR2 (germline): MNHGY, SAAAGT. CDR3 nucleotides: TGTGCCAGCAGTTACGACTTGTCCGGGGAGCTGTTTTTT. Protein sequence: CASSYDLSGELFF.

As to this clonotype: This may be a read error: a much more frequent sequence differs by one nucleotide. Because it lacks the conserved phenylalanine or tryptophan at the end, this CDR3 is likely a read error. The chain employs TRBV7-2 and TRBJ1-1; D may be TRBD1 (5 bases). CDR3 length equals 15 residues. V was shortened by 5 bases and J by 1 base, with 14 bases between the two germline ends. Germline V lookup: CDR1 SGHTA, CDR2 FQGNSA. The CDR3 here is CASSASGGQNTEAFL. CDR3 coding DNA: TGTGCCAGCAGCGCGAGCGGGGGTCAGAACACTGAAGCTTTCCTT.

Only one count was recorded for this clonotype. The chain links TRBV11-3 to TRBJ1-1, with D perhaps matching TRBD1 (6 bases). Germline CDR1 reads SGHNT; CDR2 reads YENEEA. There are 16 residues in the CDR3. V was clipped by 2 bases and J by 4 bases, with 17 bases between them. The CDR3 DNA is TGTGCCAGCAGCTTAAGCGCCGGGACACCGAGCACTGAAGCTTTCTTT. Residues: CASSLSAGTPSTEAFF. Full variable domain (missing parts from reference TRBV11-3 and TRBJ1-1): EAGVVQSPRYKIIEKKQPVAFWCNPISGHNTLYWYLQNLGQGPELLIRYENEEAVDDSQLPKDRFSAERLKGVDSTLKIQPAELGDSAVYLCASSLSAGTPSTEAFFGQGTRLTVV.

This clonotype was detected only a few times. The chain recombines TRBV27 with TRBJ1-1; no clear D gene. The CDR3 is made up of 14 amino acids. CDR1 and CDR2 from the germline V gene are MNHEY and SMNVEV (reference sequence). V lost 3 bases and J lost 6, with 14 bases in between. The CDR3 DNA sequence: TGTGCCAGCAGTTTTGGGCAGCGGGGTCCTGAAGCTTTCTTT. Its translation: CASSFGQRGPEAFF.

The chain employs TRBV10-2 and TRBJ2-3; 9 nucleotides match TRBD2. The CDR3 extends over 16 amino acids. The J segment lost 2 bases and the V segment lost 3 bases, leaving 6 bases of the junction unmatched. The V gene's germline CDR1 is WSHSY and CDR2 SAAADI. CDR3 sequence reads: CASSEASGVFTDTQYF. As DNA, the CDR3 is TGCGCCAGCAGTGAAGCTAGCGGGGTATTCACAGATACGCAGTATTTT.